What follows are 19 T cell receptor beta chains derived from one specimen sequenced in a study of cytomegalovirus exposure and HLA in healthy donors. Produced via immunoSEQ multiplex PCR; TCRdb's table is partial and in-frame only. The sample lists about 180,000 clones; 85% were seen once. The sequenced sample consisted of PBMCs. The receptors were sampled from a man aged 18-30 years in good health and CMV-seropositive.

The J gene is TRBJ1-5, the V gene TRBV7-8, with 7 bases identical to TRBD1. CDR3 length: 16 amino acids. Germline values: CDR1 SGHVS, CDR2 FQNEAQ. The junction had 8 bases not matched to a gene; V was cut back by 3 bases and J by 3 bases. DNA of the CDR3: TGTGCCAGCAGCTTTGTAGGGGGCGCCCTCAATCAGCCCCAGCATTTT. This sequence encodes CASSFVGGALNQPQHF.

The chain carries TRBV27 and TRBJ1-3; tentatively, D is TRBD1 (5 bases). Trimming cost V 2 bases and J 8 bases, with 13 bases left between them. Germline CDR1 reads MNHEY; CDR2 reads SMNVEV (reference sequence). The CDR3 consists of 14 residues. Written as DNA, the CDR3 is TGTGCCAGCAGTTTAGTCCAGGGCTCGGACACCATATATTTT. Translating gives CASSLVQGSDTIYF.

J is TRBJ2-1 and V is TRBV6-1, with 7 nucleotides matching TRBD1. The ends lost 4 bases at V and 0 bases at J; junction bases unmatched: 0. Germline V CDR1 and CDR2: MNHNS, SASEGT. CDR3 length: 14 residues. The CDR3 here is CASSGTGSYNEQFF. The DNA of the CDR3 is TGTGCCAGCAGTGGGACAGGCTCCTACAATGAGCAGTTCTTC.

The CDR3 DNA reads as TGTGCCAGCACCCTGGACAGGGCAGGCGAGCAGTACTTC. It is translated as CASTLDRAGEQYF. The chain uses TRBV6-1 and TRBJ2-7; TRBD1 matches 8 bases. The germline V gene has CDR1 MNHNS and CDR2 SASEGT. V was pared by 7 bases and J by 6 bases, with 8 bases of the junction left unmatched. The CDR3 runs 13 residues.

In its sample, this clone was seen a few times. The rearrangement links TRBV28 to TRBJ1-2; D remains unclear. Trimming pared 10 bases from V and 6 bases from J, leaving 12 bases between. The CDR3 contains 11 residues. Per germline, CDR1 MDHEN and CDR2 SYDVKM. The CDR3 DNA reads TGTGCCACCGACCCGCGGGATGGCTACACCTTC. Its protein product is CATDPRDGYTF.

The V and J genes are TRBV27 and TRBJ2-6, with D possibly matching TRBD1 (6 bases). The CDR3 covers 17 residues. Germline CDR1 MNHEY, CDR2 SMNVEV (reference sequence). The V gene lost 7 bases and the J gene lost 0 bases, with 16 bases spanning the gap. The DNA of the CDR3 is TGTGCCAGCACCCCCCAGCACAGGGTCTCTGGGGCCAACGTCCTGACTTTC. Translation gives CASTPQHRVSGANVLTF.

The CDR3 spells CASRGGQADGYTF. CDR3 coding DNA: TGTGCCAGCAGGGGCGGACAGGCGGATGGCTACACCTTC. The chain couples TRBV7-9 to TRBJ1-2; 7 nucleotides line up with TRBD1. The J segment lost 6 bases and the V segment lost 6 bases, leaving 7 bases of the junction unmatched. The CDR3 length is 13 residues. From germline, CDR1 is SEHNR and CDR2 FQNEAQ (reference sequence).

V is TRBV28 and J is TRBJ1-1, with D possibly TRBD1 on 6 matching bases. This CDR3 comprises 12 residues. The germline CDR1 and CDR2 sequences are MDHEN and SYDVKM. With 10 bases removed from V and 4 bases from J, the gap between germline ends came to 13 bases. CDR3 DNA sequence: TGTGCCATCCAAGCGGACAGCACTGAAGCTTTCTTT. This codes for CAIQADSTEAFF.

This clone was found a few times. The chain combines TRBV2 with TRBJ1-1; the match to TRBD1 covers 7 bases. The germline V gene has CDR1 SNHLY and CDR2 FYNNEI. This CDR3 is 14 amino acids long. Trimming took 6 bases from V and 3 from J; bases not matched to a gene: 7. The chain's CDR3 is CASRVTGAHTEAFF. DNA of the CDR3: TGTGCCAGCAGGGTCACAGGGGCCCACACTGAAGCTTTCTTT.

The chain recombines TRBV7-3 with TRBJ2-1; 7 nucleotides line up with TRBD2. V gave up 2 bases and J gave up 8 bases; unmatched junction bases: 9. CDR1 SGHTA and CDR2 FQGTGA come from the germline V gene. This CDR3 contains 15 residues. CDR3 protein: CASSLGGSGGDEQFF. The CDR3 region has the DNA TGTGCCAGCAGCTTAGGCGGGAGTGGGGGAGATGAGCAGTTCTTC.

The chain links TRBV2 to TRBJ2-7; no firm D call. Germline V gene sequence: CDR1 SNHLY, CDR2 FYNNEI. The CDR3 runs 14 residues. V was clipped by 6 bases and J by 4 bases, with 16 bases between them. DNA of the CDR3: TGTGCCAGCAGCCTGGTTGGGCCCAGGTACGAGCAGTACTTC. It codes for CASSLVGPRYEQYF.

There are many counts of this clone. The chain has TRBV2 and TRBJ1-1; 7 bases map to TRBD1. The CDR3 is 13 amino acids. In germline, CDR1 is SNHLY, CDR2 FYNNEI. V lost 4 bases and J lost 5; bases outside the gene matches: 4. The CDR3: CASSVGRGTEAFF. DNA for the CDR3: TGTGCCAGCAGTGTTGGCAGGGGGACTGAAGCTTTCTTT.

The chain recombines TRBV27 with TRBJ1-1, with 7 bases lining up with TRBD1. The CDR3 contains 13 residues. V was pared by 6 bases and J by 4 bases, with 5 bases of the junction left unmatched. The germline V gene has CDR1 MNHEY and CDR2 SMNVEV (reference sequence). This CDR3 is CASRLQGLTEAFF. The CDR3 DNA follows: TGTGCCAGCAGACTACAGGGGCTCACTGAAGCTTTCTTT.

This clone was found a few times. V usage is TRBV13 and J usage is TRBJ2-2, with 8 bases that match TRBD1. The CDR3 has 16 residues. V lost 5 bases and J lost 5; bases outside the gene matches: 10. The germline gives CDR1 PRHDT, CDR2 FYEKMQ (reference sequence). CDR3 DNA sequence: TGTGCCAGCAGCCAACCCGGGACAGGCAAAACCGGGGAGCTGTTTTTT. Its translation: CASSQPGTGKTGELFF.

The chain has TRBV7-2 and TRBJ2-7; 7 bases line up with TRBD2. Germline V gene sequence: CDR1 SGHTA, CDR2 FQGNSA. The CDR3 loop spans 15 amino acids. V lost 4 bases to trimming and J lost 3 bases; unmatched junction nucleotides: 9. The CDR3 reads CASSWGPGGGYEQYF. CDR3 sequence (DNA): TGTGCCAGCAGCTGGGGTCCGGGGGGAGGCTACGAGCAGTACTTC.

The chain couples TRBV28 to TRBJ2-7; TRBD1 matches at 9 bases. After removal of 3 bases from V and 4 bases from J, the junction contained 4 bases not matched to a gene. The CDR3 is 14 amino acids. Germline CDR1 reads MDHEN; CDR2 reads SYDVKM. Here the CDR3 DNA reads TGTGCCAGCAGTTTGTTGGGACAGGGATACGAGCAGTACTTC. It is translated as CASSLLGQGYEQYF.

In its sample, this clone was seen a few times. The chain links TRBV7-9 to TRBJ2-7; tentatively, D is TRBD2 (5 bases). The CDR3 totals 14 residues. Germline CDR1 and CDR2: SEHNR and FQNEAQ (reference sequence). V lost 3 bases, J lost 2 bases, and 11 bases lay in between. The CDR3 loop reads CASSFMSGAYEQYF. The CDR3 DNA reads TGTGCCAGCAGCTTTATGAGCGGAGCCTACGAGCAGTACTTC.

The gene calls are TRBV6-5 and TRBJ1-5; possibly TRBD1 for D (5 bases). CDR1 and CDR2 from the germline V gene are MNHEY and SVGAGI. Trimming removed 5 bases at V and 0 bases at J, with 11 bases between. CDR3 length equals 15 residues. This chain's CDR3 is CASSPGFRSNQPQHF. The CDR3 region has the DNA TGTGCCAGCAGTCCAGGGTTCCGTAGCAATCAGCCCCAGCATTTT.

The chain combines TRBV11-2 with TRBJ2-1; possibly TRBD2 for D (5 bases). CDR3 length equals 15 residues. Germline CDR1 and CDR2: SGHAT and FQNNGV. V lost 1 base to trimming and J lost 8 bases, with 15 bases between them. This CDR3 reads CASSLVLAYRDEQFF. The CDR3 DNA reads TGTGCCAGCAGCTTAGTCCTAGCTTATAGAGATGAGCAGTTCTTC.